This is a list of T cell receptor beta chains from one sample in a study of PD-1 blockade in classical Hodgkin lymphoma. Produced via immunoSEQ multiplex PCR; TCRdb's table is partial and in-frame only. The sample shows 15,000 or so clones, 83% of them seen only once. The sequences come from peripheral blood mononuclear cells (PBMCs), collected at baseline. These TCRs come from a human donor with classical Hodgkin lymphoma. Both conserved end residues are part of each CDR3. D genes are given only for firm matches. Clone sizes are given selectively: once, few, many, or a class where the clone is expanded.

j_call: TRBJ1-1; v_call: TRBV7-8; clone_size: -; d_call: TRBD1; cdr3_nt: TGTGCCAGCAGCGTAGGTCCGGGACAGGGGACTGAAGCTTTCTTT; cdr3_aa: CASSVGPGQGTEAFF
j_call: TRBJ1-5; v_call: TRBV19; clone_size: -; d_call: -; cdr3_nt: TGTGCCAGTAGTATAGAGGGTAATAGCAATCAGCCCCAGCATTTT; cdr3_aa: CASSIEGNSNQPQHF
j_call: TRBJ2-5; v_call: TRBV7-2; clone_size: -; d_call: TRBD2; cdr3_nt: TGTGCCTCGAAACTAGCGGGACAAGAGACCCAGTACTTC; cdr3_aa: CASKLAGQETQYF
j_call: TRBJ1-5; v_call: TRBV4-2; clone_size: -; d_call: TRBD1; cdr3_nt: TGTGCCAGCAGCCAAGAAAGGACAGGGCGACAGCCCCAGCATTTT; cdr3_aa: CASSQERTGRQPQHF
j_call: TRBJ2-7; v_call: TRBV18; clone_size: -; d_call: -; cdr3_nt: TGTGCCAGCTCATTCGGTCAAAGGGGAGCCCTTGGATCGGGAGAGCAGTACTTC; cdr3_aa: CASSFGQRGALGSGEQYF
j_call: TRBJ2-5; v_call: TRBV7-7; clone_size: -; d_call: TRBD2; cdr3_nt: TGTGCTAGCAGCCCACAGACTAGCGGGGTCGAGACCCAGTACTTC; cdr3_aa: CASSPQTSGVETQYF
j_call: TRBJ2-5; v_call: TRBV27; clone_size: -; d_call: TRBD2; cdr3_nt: TGTGCCAGCAGTTTATGGCGGGGGGGCATACAAGAGACCCAGTACTTC; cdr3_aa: CASSLWRGGIQETQYF
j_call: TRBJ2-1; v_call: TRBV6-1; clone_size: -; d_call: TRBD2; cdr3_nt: TGTGCCAGCAGTGGGACTAGCGGGGGGAGGCACAATGAGCAGTTCTTC; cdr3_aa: CASSGTSGGRHNEQFF
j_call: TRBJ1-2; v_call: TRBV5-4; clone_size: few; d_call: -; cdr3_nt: TGTGCCAGCAGCTTCCCTCTAAACAGCGATGGCTACACCTTC; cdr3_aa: CASSFPLNSDGYTF
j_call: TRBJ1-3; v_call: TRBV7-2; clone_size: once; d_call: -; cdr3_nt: TGTGCCAGCAGCTCTGGTCACGGAAACACCATATATTTT; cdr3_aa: CASSSGHGNTIYF
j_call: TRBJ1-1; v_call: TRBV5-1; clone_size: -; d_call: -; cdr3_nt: TGCGCCAGCAGCTTGGCCGGGAAGGGTGTGGGCGCTTTCTTT; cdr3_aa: CASSLAGKGVGAFF
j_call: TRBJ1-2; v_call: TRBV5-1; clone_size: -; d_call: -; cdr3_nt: TGCGCCAGCAGCTTGGTGCCACAGACCGCTAACTATGGCTACACCTTC; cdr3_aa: CASSLVPQTANYGYTF
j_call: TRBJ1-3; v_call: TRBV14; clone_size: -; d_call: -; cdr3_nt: TGTGCCAGCAGCCAACCGGGGTTCCTACGTGGAAACACCATATATTTT; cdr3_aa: CASSQPGFLRGNTIYF
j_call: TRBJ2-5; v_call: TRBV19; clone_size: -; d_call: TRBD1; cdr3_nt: TGTGCCAGTAGTACAATACAGGGGGCAAGGGCGGAGACCCAGTACTTC; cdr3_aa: CASSTIQGARAETQYF
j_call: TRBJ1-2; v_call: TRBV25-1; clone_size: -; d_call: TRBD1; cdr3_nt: TGTGCCAGCAGTCCCTCGACAGGGGGTAGCTATGGCTACACCTTC; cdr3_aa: CASSPSTGGSYGYTF
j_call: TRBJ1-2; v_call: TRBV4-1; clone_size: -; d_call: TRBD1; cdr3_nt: TGCGCCAGCAGCCACGACCTAAACGAGGACAGGGGGCATGGTTACTATGGCTACACCTTC; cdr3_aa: CASSHDLNEDRGHGYYGYTF
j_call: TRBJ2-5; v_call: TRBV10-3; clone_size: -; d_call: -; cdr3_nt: TGTGCCATCAGTGAGTCAGGGCAGCAAGAGACCCAGTACTTC; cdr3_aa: CAISESGQQETQYF
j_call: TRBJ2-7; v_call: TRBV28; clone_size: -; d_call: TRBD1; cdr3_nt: TGTGCCAGCAGGACGCCGGGACAGGGGAGCTCCTACGAGCAGTACTTC; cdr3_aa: CASRTPGQGSSYEQYF
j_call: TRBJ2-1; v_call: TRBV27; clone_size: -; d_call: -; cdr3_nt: TGTGCCAGCAGTTATGGGAGGCCAGGGGCTCCGCAGTTCTTC; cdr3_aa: CASSYGRPGAPQFF
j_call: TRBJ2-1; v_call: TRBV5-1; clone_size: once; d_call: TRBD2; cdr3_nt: TGCGCCAGCAGCGGGACTAGCGGGGGTTCCTTGAGCTCCTACAATGAGCAGTTCTTC; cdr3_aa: CASSGTSGGSLSSYNEQFF
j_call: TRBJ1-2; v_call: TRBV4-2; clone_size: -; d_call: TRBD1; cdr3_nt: TGTGCCAGCAGCCAATACAGGGGGGTTGGCTATGGCTACACCTTC; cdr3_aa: CASSQYRGVGYGYTF
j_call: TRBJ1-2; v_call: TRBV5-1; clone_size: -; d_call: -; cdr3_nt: TGCGCCAGCAGCCCCTCCACAGGGCTCCATGGCTACACCTTC; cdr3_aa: CASSPSTGLHGYTF
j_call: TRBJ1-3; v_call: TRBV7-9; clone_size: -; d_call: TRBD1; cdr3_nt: TGTGCCAGCAGCCGATTGGTCGGGACAGACTCTGGAAACACCATATATTTT; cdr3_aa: CASSRLVGTDSGNTIYF
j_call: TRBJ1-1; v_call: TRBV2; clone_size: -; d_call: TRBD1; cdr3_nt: TGTGCCAGCAGGGACAGGGGAGGAACTGAAGCTTTCTTT; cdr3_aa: CASRDRGGTEAFF
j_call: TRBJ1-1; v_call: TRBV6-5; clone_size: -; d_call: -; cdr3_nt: TGTGCCAGCAGTTACTCGGACAGAATGAACACTGAAGCTTTCTTT; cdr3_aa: CASSYSDRMNTEAFF
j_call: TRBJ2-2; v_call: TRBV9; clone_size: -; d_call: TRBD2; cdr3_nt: TGTGCCAGCAGCCGCTTCGGACTAGCGGGGGGACCGAACACCGGGGAGCTGTTTTTT; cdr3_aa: CASSRFGLAGGPNTGELFF
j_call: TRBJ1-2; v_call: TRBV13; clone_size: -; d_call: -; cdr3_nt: TGTGCCAGCAGCTTAGGCCGAACAGAAGGCTACACCTTC; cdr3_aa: CASSLGRTEGYTF
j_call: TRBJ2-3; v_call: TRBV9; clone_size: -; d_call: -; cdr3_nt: TGTGCCAGCAGCCTCTCCAAGGATACGCAGTATTTT; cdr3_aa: CASSLSKDTQYF
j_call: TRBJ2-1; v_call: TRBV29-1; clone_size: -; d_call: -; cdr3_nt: TGCAGCGTACACGGCAACAATGAGCAGTTCTTC; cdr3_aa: CSVHGNNEQFF
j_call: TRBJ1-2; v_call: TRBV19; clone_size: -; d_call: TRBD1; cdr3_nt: TGTGCCAGTAGTATGGGTGGGGACAGGGACAACTATGGCTACACCTTC; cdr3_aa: CASSMGGDRDNYGYTF
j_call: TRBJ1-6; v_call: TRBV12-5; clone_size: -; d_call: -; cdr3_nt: TGTGCTAGTGGCCCCTATAGACGGGAATCAGGGCCAGGAAATTCACCCCTCCACTTT; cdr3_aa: CASGPYRRESGPGNSPLHF
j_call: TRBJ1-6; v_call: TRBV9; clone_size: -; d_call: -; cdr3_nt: TGTGCCAGCAGCGTAGAGGGGAGCTCCTATAATTCACCCCTCCACTTT; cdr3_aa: CASSVEGSSYNSPLHF
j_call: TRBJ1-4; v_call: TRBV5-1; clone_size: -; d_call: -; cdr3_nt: TGCGCCAGCAGTTCTGGGGCCGGGAATGAAAAACTGTTTTTT; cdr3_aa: CASSSGAGNEKLFF
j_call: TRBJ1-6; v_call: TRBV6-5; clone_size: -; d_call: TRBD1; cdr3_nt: TGTGCCAGCAAAGGACAGGGACCTAATTCACCCCTCCACTTT; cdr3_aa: CASKGQGPNSPLHF
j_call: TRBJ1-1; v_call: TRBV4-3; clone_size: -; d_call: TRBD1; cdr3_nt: TGCGCCAGCAGCCCCTGGACAGGGGGCACTGAAGCTTTCTTT; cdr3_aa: CASSPWTGGTEAFF
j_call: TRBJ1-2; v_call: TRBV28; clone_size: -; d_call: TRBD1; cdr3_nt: TGTGCCAGCAGTTTAGTCCTGGGAACAGGGGCCACTACTAACTATGGCTACACCTTC; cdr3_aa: CASSLVLGTGATTNYGYTF
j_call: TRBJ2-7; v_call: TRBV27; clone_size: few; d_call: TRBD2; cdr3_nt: TGTGCCAGCAGTTTCCTAGCGGGGGGGCGGACCTACGAGCAGTACTTC; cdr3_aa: CASSFLAGGRTYEQYF
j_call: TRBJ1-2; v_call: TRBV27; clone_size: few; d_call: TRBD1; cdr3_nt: TGTGCCAGCAGTGGCGCCGGGACAGGGGGAGGCTACACCTTC; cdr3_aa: CASSGAGTGGGYTF
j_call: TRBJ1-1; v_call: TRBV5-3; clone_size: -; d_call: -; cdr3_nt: TGTGCCAGAAGCCCCGGTCCCCCCGGGGCTTTCTTT; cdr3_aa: CARSPGPPGAFF
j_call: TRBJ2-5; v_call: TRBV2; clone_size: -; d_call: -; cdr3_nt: TGTGCCAGCGCTGAAGCGAGGTCGTCCCAAGAGACCCAGTACTTC; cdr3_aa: CASAEARSSQETQYF